This T cell receptor (beta chain) was sequenced for a study of radiotherapy plus CTLA-4 blockade in lung cancer. The CDR3 is made up of 14 amino acids. Germline values: CDR1 SQVTM, CDR2 ANQGSEA. The V and J ends lost 5 bases and 5 bases respectively, with 18 bases between them. TCRdb's copy holds only in-frame clones and misses some; the assay was immunoSEQ multiplex PCR. Of fewer than 35,000 clones in the sample, 70% to 80% are singletons; the top ten hold 13% to 15%. The TCR comes from a human donor with non-small cell lung cancer that progressed on radiotherapy plus ipilimumab. V is TRBV29-1 and J is TRBJ2-5; perhaps TRBD2 as D (6 bases). The starting material was peripheral blood, obtained from a patient treated with radiotherapy plus ipilimumab. DNA for the CDR3: TGCAGCGTTCTTCCCGGGACTCCCCAGGAGACCCAGTACTTC. This encodes CSVLPGTPQETQYF.